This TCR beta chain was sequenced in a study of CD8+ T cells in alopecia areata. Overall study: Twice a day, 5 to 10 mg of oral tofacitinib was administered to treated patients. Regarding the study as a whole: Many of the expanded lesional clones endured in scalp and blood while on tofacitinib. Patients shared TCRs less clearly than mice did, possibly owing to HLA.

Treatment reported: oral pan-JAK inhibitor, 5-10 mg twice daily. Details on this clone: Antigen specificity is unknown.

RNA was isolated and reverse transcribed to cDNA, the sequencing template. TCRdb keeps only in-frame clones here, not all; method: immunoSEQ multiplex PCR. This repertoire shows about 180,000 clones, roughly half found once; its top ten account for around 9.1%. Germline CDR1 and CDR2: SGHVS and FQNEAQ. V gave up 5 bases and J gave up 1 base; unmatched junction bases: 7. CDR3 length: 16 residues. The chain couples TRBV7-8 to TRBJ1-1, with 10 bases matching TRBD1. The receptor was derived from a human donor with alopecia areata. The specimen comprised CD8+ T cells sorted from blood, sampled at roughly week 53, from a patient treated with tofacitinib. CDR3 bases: TGTGCCAGCAGCCCTCGACAGGGGGCGCAGAACACTGAAGCTTTCTTT. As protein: CASSPRQGAQNTEAFF.